These 3 T cell receptor beta chains originate from one sample sequenced in a study of beta chain features in type 1 diabetes. As every portion of the isolated RNA was reverse transcribed, the sequencing read expressed TCRB transcripts. Generated by immunoSEQ multiplex PCR, the TCRdb table keeps only in-frame clones and is missing some. In the table there are approximately 250,000 clones, less than 15% of which are singletons. The sample consisted of naive CD4+ T cells from blood. The source of these receptors is a woman aged 40 to 50 in good health.

This clone came up a few times. The chain has TRBV7-8 and TRBJ1-1; D gene uncertain. The ends were cut back, 5 bases at V and 4 bases at J, with 11 bases in the middle. The CDR3 totals 13 residues. Germline CDR1 SGHVS, CDR2 FQNEAQ. Written as DNA, the CDR3 is TGTGCCAGCAGCCCGAGGGTGGCCACTGAAGCTTTCTTT. Its translation: CASSPRVATEAFF. The entire variable domain, with the rest obtained from reference TRBV7-8 and TRBJ1-1, is as follows: GAGVSQSPRYKVAKRGQDVALRCDPISGHVSLFWYQQALGQGPEFLTYFQNEAQLDKSGLPSDRFFAERPEGSVSTLKIQRTQQEDSAVYLCASSPRVATEAFFGQGTRLTVV.

This clone was observed a handful of times. The V and J genes are TRBV11-2 and TRBJ2-2; 8 positions agree with TRBD2. Germline CDR1 and CDR2: SGHAT and FQNNGV. The CDR3 is 15 amino acids. Trimming cost V 8 bases and J 7 bases; bases outside gene matches: 12. The CDR3 here is CASRTSGGSSGELFF. The CDR3 DNA reads as TGTGCCAGCCGAACTAGCGGAGGGTCCAGCGGGGAGCTGTTTTTT.

This clone was observed a few times. This chain's CDR3 is CASSQGGGIQETQYF. The CDR3 coding sequence is TGCGCCAGCAGCCAAGGGGGGGGTATCCAAGAGACCCAGTACTTC. The chain couples TRBV4-3 to TRBJ2-5, with 7 bases matching TRBD2. Germline CDR1 LGHNA, CDR2 YSLEER. The CDR3 has 15 residues. Germline trimming cut 1 base from V and 1 base from J; bases unmatched to any gene: 3.